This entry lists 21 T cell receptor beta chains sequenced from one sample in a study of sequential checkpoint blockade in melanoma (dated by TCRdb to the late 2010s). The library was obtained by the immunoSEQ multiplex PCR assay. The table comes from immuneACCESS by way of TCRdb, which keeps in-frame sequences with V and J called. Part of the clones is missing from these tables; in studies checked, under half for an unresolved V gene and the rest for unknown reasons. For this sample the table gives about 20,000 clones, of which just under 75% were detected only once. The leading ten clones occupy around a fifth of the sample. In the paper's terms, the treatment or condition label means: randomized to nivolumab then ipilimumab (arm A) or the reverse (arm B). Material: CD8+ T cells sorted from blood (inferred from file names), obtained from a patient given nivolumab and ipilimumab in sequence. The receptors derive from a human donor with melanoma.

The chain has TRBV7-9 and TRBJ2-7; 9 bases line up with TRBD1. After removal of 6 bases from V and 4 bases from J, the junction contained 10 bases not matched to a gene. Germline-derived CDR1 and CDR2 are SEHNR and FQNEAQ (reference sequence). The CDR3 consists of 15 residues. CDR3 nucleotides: TGTGCCAGCAGTTACGACAGGGGGGCCAGTTACGAGCAGTACTTC. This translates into CASSYDRGASYEQYF.

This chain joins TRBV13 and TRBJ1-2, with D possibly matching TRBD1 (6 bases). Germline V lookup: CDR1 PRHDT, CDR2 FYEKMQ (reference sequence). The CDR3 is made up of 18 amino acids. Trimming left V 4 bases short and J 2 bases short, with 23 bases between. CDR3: CASSSTTLLKTGNYGYTF. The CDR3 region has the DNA TGTGCCAGCAGCTCGACCACCCTCCTAAAAACAGGGAACTATGGCTACACCTTC.

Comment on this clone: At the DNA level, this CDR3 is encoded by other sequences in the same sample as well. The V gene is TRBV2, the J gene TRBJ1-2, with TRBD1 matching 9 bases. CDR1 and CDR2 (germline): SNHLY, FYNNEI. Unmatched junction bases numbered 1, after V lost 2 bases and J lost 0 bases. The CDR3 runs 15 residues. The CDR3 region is CASSERDRANYGYTF. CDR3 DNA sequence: TGTGCCAGCAGTGAACGGGACAGGGCTAACTATGGCTACACCTTC.

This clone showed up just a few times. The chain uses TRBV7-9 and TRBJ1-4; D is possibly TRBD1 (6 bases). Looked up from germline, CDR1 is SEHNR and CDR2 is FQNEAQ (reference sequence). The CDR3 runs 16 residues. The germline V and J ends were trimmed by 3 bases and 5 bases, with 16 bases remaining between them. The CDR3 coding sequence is TGTGCCAGCAGCTTCAGTGGGGGCGGCCAAAATGAAAAACTGTTTTTT. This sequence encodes CASSFSGGGQNEKLFF.

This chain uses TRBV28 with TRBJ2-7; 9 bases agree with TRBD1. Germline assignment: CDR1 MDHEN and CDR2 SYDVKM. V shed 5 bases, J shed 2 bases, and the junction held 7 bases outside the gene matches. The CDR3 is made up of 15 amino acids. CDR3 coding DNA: TGTGCCAGCAGTACTAGCAGACAGGGGGCCTACGAGCAGTACTTC. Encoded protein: CASSTSRQGAYEQYF.

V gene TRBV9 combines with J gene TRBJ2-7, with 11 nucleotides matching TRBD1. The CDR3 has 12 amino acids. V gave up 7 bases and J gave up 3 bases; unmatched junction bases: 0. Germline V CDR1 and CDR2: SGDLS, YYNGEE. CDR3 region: CASGTGGYEQYF. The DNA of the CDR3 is TGTGCCAGCGGGACAGGGGGCTACGAGCAGTACTTC.

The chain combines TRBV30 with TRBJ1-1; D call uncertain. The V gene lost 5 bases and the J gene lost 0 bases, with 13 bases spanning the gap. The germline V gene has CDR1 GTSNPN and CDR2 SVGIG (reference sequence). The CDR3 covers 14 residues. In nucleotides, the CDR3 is TGTGCCTGGGCCGAAGAGGGCGTGAACACTGAAGCTTTCTTT. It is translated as CAWAEEGVNTEAFF.

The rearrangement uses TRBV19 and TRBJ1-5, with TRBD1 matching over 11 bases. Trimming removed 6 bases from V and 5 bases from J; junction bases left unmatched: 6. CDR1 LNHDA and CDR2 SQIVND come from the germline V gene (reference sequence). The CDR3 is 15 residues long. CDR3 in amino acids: CASSLDRGLHQPQHF. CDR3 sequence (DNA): TGTGCCAGTAGCTTGGACAGGGGGCTTCATCAGCCCCAGCATTTT. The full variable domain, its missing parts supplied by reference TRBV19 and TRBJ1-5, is DGGITQSPKYLFRKEGQNVTLSCEQNLNHDAMYWYRQDPGQGLRLIYYSQIVNDFQKGDIAEGYSVSREKKESFPLTVTSAQKNPTAFYLCASSLDRGLHQPQHFGDGTRLSIL.

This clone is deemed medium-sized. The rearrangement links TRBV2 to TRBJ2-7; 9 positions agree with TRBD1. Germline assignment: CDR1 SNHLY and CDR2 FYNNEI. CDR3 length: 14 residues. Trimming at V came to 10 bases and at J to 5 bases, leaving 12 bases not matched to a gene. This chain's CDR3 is CAISTGTGSDEQYF. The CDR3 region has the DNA TGTGCCATTTCTACCGGGACAGGGAGCGACGAGCAGTACTTC.

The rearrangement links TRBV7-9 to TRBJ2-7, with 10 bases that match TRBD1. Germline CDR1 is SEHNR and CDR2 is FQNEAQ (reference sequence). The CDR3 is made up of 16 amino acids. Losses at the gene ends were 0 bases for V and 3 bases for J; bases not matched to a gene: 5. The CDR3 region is CASSLAGGQGHYEQYF. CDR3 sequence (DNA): TGTGCCAGCAGCTTAGCAGGGGGACAGGGGCACTACGAGCAGTACTTC.

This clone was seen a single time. The CDR3 loop is CASSLEAYYEQYF. CDR3 DNA: TGTGCCAGCAGCTTAGAAGCGTACTACGAGCAGTACTTC. The rearrangement uses TRBV7-8 and TRBJ2-7; D is undetermined. Trimming removed 1 base at V and 3 bases at J, with 7 bases between. Per germline, CDR1 SGHVS and CDR2 FQNEAQ. CDR3 length equals 13 residues.

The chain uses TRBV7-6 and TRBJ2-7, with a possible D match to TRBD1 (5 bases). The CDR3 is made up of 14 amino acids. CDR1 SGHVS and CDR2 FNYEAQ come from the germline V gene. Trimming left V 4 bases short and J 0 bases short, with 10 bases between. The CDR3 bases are TGTGCCAGCAGCTATCGACAGTCCTCCTACGAGCAGTACTTC. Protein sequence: CASSYRQSSYEQYF. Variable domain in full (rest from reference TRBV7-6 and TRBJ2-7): GAGVSQSPRYKVTKRGQDVALRCDPISGHVSLYWYRQALGQGPEFLTYFNYEAQQDKSGLPNDRFSAERPEGSISTLTIQRTEQRDSAMYRCASSYRQSSYEQYFGPGTRLTVT.

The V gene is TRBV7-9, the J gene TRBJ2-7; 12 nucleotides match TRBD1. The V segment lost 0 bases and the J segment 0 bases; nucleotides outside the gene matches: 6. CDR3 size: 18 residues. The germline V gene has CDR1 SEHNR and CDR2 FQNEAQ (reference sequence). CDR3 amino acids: CASSLAGTGGLFSYEQYF. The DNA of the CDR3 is TGTGCCAGCAGCTTAGCCGGGACAGGGGGCCTGTTCTCCTACGAGCAGTACTTC.

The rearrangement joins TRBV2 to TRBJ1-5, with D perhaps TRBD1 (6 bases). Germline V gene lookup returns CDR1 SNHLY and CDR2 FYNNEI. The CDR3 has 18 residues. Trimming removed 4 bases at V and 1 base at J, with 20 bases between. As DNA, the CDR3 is TGTGCCAGCAGTGTCAGACCGGAGGGGGGGACGAGCAATCAGCCCCAGCATTTT. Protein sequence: CASSVRPEGGTSNQPQHF.

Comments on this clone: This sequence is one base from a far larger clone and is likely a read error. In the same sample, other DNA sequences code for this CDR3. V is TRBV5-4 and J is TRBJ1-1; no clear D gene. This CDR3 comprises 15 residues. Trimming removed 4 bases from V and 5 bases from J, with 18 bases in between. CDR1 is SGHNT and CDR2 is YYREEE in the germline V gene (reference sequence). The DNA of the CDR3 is TGTGCCAGCAGCCAAGCCTTTACACCGAGGACTGAAGCTTTCTTT. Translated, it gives CASSQAFTPRTEAFF. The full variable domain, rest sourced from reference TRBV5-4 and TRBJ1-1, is ETGVTQSPTHLIKTRGQQVTLRCSSQSGHNTVSWYQQALGQGPQFIFQYYREEENGRGNFPPRFSGLQFPNYSSELNVNALELDDSALYLCASSQAFTPRTEAFFGQGTRLTVV.

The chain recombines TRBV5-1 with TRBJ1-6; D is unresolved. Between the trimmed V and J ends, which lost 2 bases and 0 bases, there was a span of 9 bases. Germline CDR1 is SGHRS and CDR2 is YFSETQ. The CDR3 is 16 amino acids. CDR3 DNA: TGCGCCAGCAGCTTTCACGTTAGCTCCTATAATTCACCCCTCCACTTT. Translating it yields CASSFHVSSYNSPLHF.

The CDR3 sequence is CASSAWHTPGEKLFF. In DNA, the CDR3 is TGTGCCAGCAGCGCCTGGCATACACCAGGTGAAAAACTGTTTTTT. V usage is TRBV6-6 and J usage is TRBJ1-4; D not resolved. CDR1 is MNHNY, CDR2 SVGAGI, per germline (reference sequence). V lost 6 bases and J 7 bases, leaving 18 bases between the germline ends. This CDR3 contains 15 residues.

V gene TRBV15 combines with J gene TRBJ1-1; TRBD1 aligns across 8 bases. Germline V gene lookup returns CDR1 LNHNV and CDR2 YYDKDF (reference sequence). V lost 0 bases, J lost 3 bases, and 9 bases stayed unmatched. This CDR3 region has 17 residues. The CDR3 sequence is CATSRDYPGTGDTEAFF. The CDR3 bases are TGTGCCACCAGCAGAGATTATCCAGGGACAGGAGACACTGAAGCTTTCTTT. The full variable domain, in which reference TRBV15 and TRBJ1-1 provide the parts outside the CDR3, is DAMVIQNPRYQVTQFGKPVTLSCSQTLNHNVMYWYQQKSSQAPKLLFHYYDKDFNNEADTPDNFQSRRPNTSFCFLDIRSPGLGDTAMYLCATSRDYPGTGDTEAFFGQGTRLTVV.

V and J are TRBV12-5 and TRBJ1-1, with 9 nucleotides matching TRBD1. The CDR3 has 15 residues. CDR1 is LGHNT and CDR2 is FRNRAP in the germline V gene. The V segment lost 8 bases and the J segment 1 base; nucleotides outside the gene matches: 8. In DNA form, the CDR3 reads TGTGCTAGTTATTGGACAGGGGACTCGAACACTGAAGCTTTCTTT. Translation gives CASYWTGDSNTEAFF.

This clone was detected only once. CDR3 in DNA: TGTGCCAGCAGTGAATCGGGGGAGGGGACAGATACGCAGTATTTT. Encoded protein: CASSESGEGTDTQYF. This chain uses TRBV6-4 with TRBJ2-3; TRBD2 matches at 7 bases. This CDR3 is built from 15 residues. Germline-derived CDR1 and CDR2 are MRHNA and SNTAGT. V was pared by 3 bases and J by 3 bases, with 6 bases of the junction left unmatched.

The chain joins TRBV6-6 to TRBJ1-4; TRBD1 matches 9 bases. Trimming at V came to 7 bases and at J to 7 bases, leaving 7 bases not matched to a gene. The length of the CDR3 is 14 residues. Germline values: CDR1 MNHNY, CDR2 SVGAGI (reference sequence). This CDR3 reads CASTRTGEAEKLFF. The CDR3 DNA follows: TGTGCCAGCACTAGGACAGGGGAGGCTGAAAAACTGTTTTTT.